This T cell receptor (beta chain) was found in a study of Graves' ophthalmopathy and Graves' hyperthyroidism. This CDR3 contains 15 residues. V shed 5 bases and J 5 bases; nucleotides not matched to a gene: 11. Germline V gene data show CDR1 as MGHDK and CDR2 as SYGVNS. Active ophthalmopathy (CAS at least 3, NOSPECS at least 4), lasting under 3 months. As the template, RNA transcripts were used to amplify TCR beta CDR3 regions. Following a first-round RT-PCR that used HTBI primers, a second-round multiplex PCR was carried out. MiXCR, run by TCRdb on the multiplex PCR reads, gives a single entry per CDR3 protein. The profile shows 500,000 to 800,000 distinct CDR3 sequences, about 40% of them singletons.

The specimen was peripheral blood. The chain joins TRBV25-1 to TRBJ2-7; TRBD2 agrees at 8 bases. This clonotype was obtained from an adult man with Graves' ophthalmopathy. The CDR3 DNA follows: TGTGCCAGCAGTTCCTACTCGGGGGGGCTGGACGAGCAGTACTTC. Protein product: CASSSYSGGLDEQYF.